The table lists the clone carrying this T cell receptor beta chain with a few counts. The V and J ends lost 8 bases and 9 bases respectively, with 23 bases between them. The CDR3 runs 14 residues. CDR1 is PRHDT and CDR2 is FYEKMQ in the germline V gene (reference sequence). The source of the sample is a study of cytomegalovirus exposure and HLA in healthy donors. PCR employed 60 Vbeta and 13 Jbeta primers. Data came from immunoSEQ multiplex PCR; TCRdb stores just in-frame clones and leaves some out. The sample has fewer than 130,000 clones; around four fifths are singletons. V gene TRBV13 combines with J gene TRBJ2-7; D may be TRBD1 (5 bases). What was sequenced was PBMCs. This receptor was identified in a woman in her sixties in good health and CMV-seropositive. The CDR3 bases are TGTGCCAGCGCTATCGACCAGGGCAGTCTTGGGCAGTACTTC. It encodes CASAIDQGSLGQYF.